One sample yielded the 13 T cell receptor beta chains listed below, sequenced in a study of spatial heterogeneity in lung cancer. Study-wide points: Expanded intratumoral alpha and beta TCR counts tracked tumor mutation counts.

TCRdb reprocessed the 5' RACE reads via MiXCR and lists one record per CDR3 protein. Here the sample spans a few thousand distinct CDR3 sequences, roughly 5.3% being singletons. The antigens for these receptors are not known. Indicated time point: sample taken at primary tumor resection. The material was lung tumor tissue, obtained at surgery. The source of these receptors is a female donor with early-stage non-small cell lung cancer.

Within the sample, this clonotype is medium-sized (0.01 to 0.1%). V is TRBV6-5 and J is TRBJ1-2; 8 bases agree with TRBD1. Trimming removed 6 bases from V and 7 bases from J; junction bases left unmatched: 10. CDR3 size: 14 residues. CDR1 is MNHEY and CDR2 is SVGAGI in the germline V gene. For the CDR3, the DNA is TGTGCCAGCAGCAATGGACAGGGAGGGGCTGGCTACACCTTC. Translation gives CASSNGQGGAGYTF.

The table lists this clonotype with many counts. J is TRBJ2-3 and V is TRBV7-2; D is possibly TRBD2 (6 bases). V was trimmed by 4 bases and J by 0 bases, leaving 11 bases between them. This CDR3 region has 15 residues. Germline V lookup: CDR1 SGHTA, CDR2 FQGNSA. CDR3 DNA sequence: TGTGCCAGCAGCTCGGGACTTCCAAGCACAGATACGCAGTATTTT. The encoded protein is CASSSGLPSTDTQYF.

In this sample, this clonotype is medium-sized. V and J are TRBV12-3 or TRBV12-4 and TRBJ1-5; unclear D gene. The CDR3 has 16 amino acids. The V end was cut by 6 bases, the J end by 2 bases, with 17 bases between. The CDR3 region is CASSPTLGFRNQPQHF. CDR3 bases: TGTGCCAGCAGCCCGACCCTGGGGTTTCGCAATCAGCCCCAGCATTTT.

In its sample, this clonotype is medium-sized (0.01 to 0.1%). The genes are TRBV28 and TRBJ2-1, with TRBD2 identical over 16 bases. The CDR3 consists of 15 residues. Germline CDR1 MDHEN, CDR2 SYDVKM. The ends lost 6 bases at V and 12 bases at J; junction bases unmatched: 8. Written as DNA, the CDR3 is TGTGCCAGCAGCCCAGGGACTAGCGGGAGGGCCGGGCAGTTCTTC. Translated, it gives CASSPGTSGRAGQFF. The full variable domain, its missing parts supplied by reference TRBV28 and TRBJ2-1, is DVKVTQSSRYLVKRTGEKVFLECVQDMDHENMFWYRQDPGLGLRLIYFSYDVKMKEKGDIPEGYSVSREKKERFSLILESASTNQTSMYLCASSPGTSGRAGQFFGPGTRLTVL.

This clonotype is medium-sized (0.01 to 0.1%) within its sample. This chain joins TRBV6-5 and TRBJ2-4, with TRBD1 identical over 7 bases. Germline assignment: CDR1 MNHEY and CDR2 SVGAGI. With 4 bases clipped from V and 9 bases from J, the junction kept 3 bases outside the gene matches. This CDR3 spans 12 amino acids. The CDR3 is CASSSGGVIQYF. Here the CDR3 DNA reads TGTGCCAGCAGTTCAGGGGGTGTCATTCAGTACTTC.

In its sample, this clonotype ranks as medium-sized. The V gene is TRBV4-1, the J gene TRBJ1-5; D gene unclear. Germline-derived CDR1 and CDR2 are MGHRA and YSYEKL. The CDR3 is 16 residues long. Trimming took off 0 bases at V and 6 bases at J, with 15 bases between the two ends. CDR3 region: CASSQEGPYYLQPQHF. The CDR3 bases are TGCGCCAGCAGCCAAGAAGGCCCCTATTACCTTCAGCCCCAGCATTTT.

By sample share, this clonotype is medium-sized. The rearrangement joins TRBV4-2 to TRBJ2-7, with 7 bases aligning to TRBD1. This CDR3 comprises 14 residues. From germline, CDR1 is LGHNA and CDR2 YNFKEQ. V lost 1 base and J lost 2; bases outside the gene matches: 2. The CDR3 region has the DNA TGTGCCAGCAGCCAAGGGGACAGCGCCTACGAGCAGTACTTC. It is translated as CASSQGDSAYEQYF.

The J gene is TRBJ1-5, the V gene TRBV4-1; unclear D gene. The CDR3 length is 14 residues. Germline CDR1 is MGHRA and CDR2 is YSYEKL. V lost 4 bases and J lost 0, with 7 bases in between. CDR3: CASSPRNSNQPQHF. In nucleotides, the CDR3 is TGCGCCAGCAGCCCGAGAAATAGCAATCAGCCCCAGCATTTT.

Judged by abundance, this clonotype is large (0.1 to 1%). The chain is built from TRBV7-2 and TRBJ2-7, with 9 positions matching TRBD2. This CDR3 has 14 residues. The trim removed 9 bases at V and 0 bases at J, leaving 6 bases unmatched. Germline V gives CDR1 SGHTA, CDR2 FQGNSA. The CDR3 DNA reads TGTGCCAGTACTAGCGGGCCAGACTCCTACGAGCAGTACTTC. It translates to CASTSGPDSYEQYF.

In its sample, this clonotype ranks as medium-sized. The chain joins TRBV5-1 to TRBJ2-6; D may correspond to TRBD1 or TRBD2 (5 bases each). This CDR3 has 15 amino acids. Germline V gene data show CDR1 as SGHRS and CDR2 as YFSETQ. V shed 2 bases and J shed 2 bases, with 8 bases lying between them. CDR3 protein: CASSFVGAGANVLTF. The CDR3 DNA follows: TGCGCCAGCAGCTTCGTGGGGGCTGGGGCCAACGTCCTGACTTTC.

By share, this clonotype counts as large. The V and J genes are TRBV19 and TRBJ1-2; 8 nucleotides align to TRBD1. V lost 7 bases and J lost 6; bases outside the gene matches: 13. The length of the CDR3 is 15 residues. The germline CDR1 and CDR2 sequences are LNHDA and SQIVND (reference sequence). CDR3 nucleotides: TGTGCCAGTATTTTCTTACAGGGGGAGGTACATGGCTACACCTTC. Translated, it gives CASIFLQGEVHGYTF.

The table lists this clonotype with many counts. The genes are TRBV5-6 and TRBJ1-2, with D possibly TRBD1 on 5 matching bases. With 0 bases removed from V and 7 bases from J, the gap between germline ends came to 10 bases. CDR1 SGHDT and CDR2 YYEEEE come from the germline V gene. The CDR3 covers 13 residues. CDR3 protein: CASSLGRGSGYTF. In nucleotides, the CDR3 is TGTGCCAGCAGCTTGGGTAGGGGTAGTGGCTACACCTTC.

This clonotype is judged medium-sized (0.01 to 0.1%). This chain connects TRBV6-1 to TRBJ1-2; no reliable D call. Looked up from germline, CDR1 is MNHNS and CDR2 is SASEGT. The CDR3 totals 16 residues. V was trimmed by 3 bases and J by 0 bases, leaving 14 bases between them. The CDR3 DNA follows: TGTGCCAGCAGTGATGGCGGTAGAACGGCTAACTATGGCTACACCTTC. It codes for CASSDGGRTANYGYTF.